Listed below are T cell receptor beta chains from one sample, sequenced in a study of blood T cell dynamics during melanoma immunotherapy. Data came from immunoSEQ multiplex PCR; TCRdb stores just in-frame clones and leaves some out. Of some 8,200 clones in the sample, more than 70% were seen once. The sample in question was blood, obtained from a patient treated with checkpoint blockade. All receptors derive from a human donor with melanoma. Each CDR3 is given with its conserved first and last residue. Each record gives: J gene, clone size, D gene, V gene, CDR3 protein, CDR3 DNA. D genes are given only for firm matches. Where a row states a size, it is once, few, many or the class of an expanded clone; other rows omit it.

>TRBJ1-2|NA|TRBD1|TRBV2
CASRTGGLVYTF
TGTGCCAGCAGAACAGGGGGCTTGGTCTACACCTTC
>TRBJ2-5|NA|NA|TRBV29-1
CSVERGLYQETQYF
TGCAGCGTTGAGAGGGGATTGTACCAAGAGACCCAGTACTTC
>TRBJ2-7|NA|TRBD2|TRBV19
CASSMAGTSFSYEQYF
TGTGCCAGTAGTATGGCGGGGACTAGCTTCTCCTACGAGCAGTACTTC
>TRBJ1-6|NA|TRBD1|TRBV27
CASADRGYSPLHF
TGTGCCAGCGCCGACAGGGGTTATTCACCCCTCCACTTT
>TRBJ1-1|NA|NA|TRBV5-8
CASSTRGLAGNTEAFF
TGTGCCAGCAGCACAAGGGGTTTGGCGGGGAACACTGAAGCTTTCTTT
>TRBJ2-5|NA|TRBD1|TRBV19
CASSIRTHRGQETQYF
TGTGCCAGTAGTATCAGGACCCACAGGGGCCAAGAGACCCAGTACTTC
>TRBJ1-1|NA|TRBD1|TRBV30
CACRTGGKITEAFF
TGTGCCTGCCGTACAGGGGGCAAAATCACTGAAGCTTTCTTT
>TRBJ1-3|NA|NA|TRBV5-1
CASGDSGNTIYF
TGCGCCAGCGGCGACTCTGGAAACACCATATATTTT
>TRBJ1-1|NA|NA|TRBV11-2
CASSPADKAFF
TGTGCCAGCAGCCCCGCGGACAAAGCTTTCTTT
>TRBJ2-7|NA|TRBD1|TRBV27
CASSTYSPGQGTVPTYEQYF
TGTGCCAGCAGTACCTACTCCCCGGGACAGGGGACGGTACCGACCTACGAGCAGTACTTC
>TRBJ2-2|NA|NA|TRBV9
CASSPKGGVSTGELFF
TGTGCCAGCAGCCCCAAAGGGGGAGTTTCCACCGGGGAGCTGTTTTTT
>TRBJ1-1|NA|TRBD1|TRBV19
CASSLQGLGFRDTEAFF
TGTGCCAGTAGCCTACAGGGGCTTGGTTTTCGGGACACTGAAGCTTTCTTT
>TRBJ1-5|NA|TRBD1|TRBV19
CASGNRIRTGPNQPQHF
TGTGCCAGCGGAAACCGAATTAGGACAGGCCCCAATCAGCCCCAGCATTTT
>TRBJ1-1|NA|NA|TRBV4-3
CASSQEGGDVTEAFF
TGCGCCAGCAGCCAAGAAGGAGGGGACGTCACTGAAGCTTTCTTT
>TRBJ1-2|few|NA|TRBV11-2
CASSLDPQNYGYTF
TGTGCCAGCAGCTTAGATCCGCAAAACTATGGCTACACCTTC
>TRBJ1-2|NA|TRBD1|TRBV5-4
CASSARDRGRDGYTF
TGTGCCAGCAGCGCCCGGGACAGGGGTAGGGATGGCTACACCTTC
>TRBJ1-3|NA|NA|TRBV6-4
CASTPSGQWGNTIYF
TGTGCCAGCACCCCCAGCGGGCAGTGGGGTAACACCATATATTTT
>TRBJ2-3|NA|TRBD1|TRBV18
CASSPTGARTDTQYF
TGTGCCAGCTCACCGACAGGGGCCCGCACAGATACGCAGTATTTT
>TRBJ1-1|NA|NA|TRBV19
CAASDFEAFF
TGTGCCGCATCGGACTTTGAAGCTTTCTTT
>TRBJ2-7|NA|NA|TRBV19
CASSISGASYEQYF
TGTGCCAGTAGTATATCGGGCGCCTCCTACGAGCAGTACTTC
>TRBJ2-7|NA|NA|TRBV25-1
CASRRDPGYEQYF
TGTGCCAGCAGGAGGGACCCCGGTTACGAGCAGTACTTC
>TRBJ2-7|NA|NA|TRBV10-3
CAISESRVSSYEQYF
TGTGCCATCAGTGAGTCGAGAGTTTCCTCCTACGAGCAGTACTTC
>TRBJ1-2|NA|TRBD1|TRBV2
CASSETDGASDRGDDGYTF
TGTGCCAGCAGTGAAACCGACGGCGCGTCGGACAGGGGGGATGATGGCTACACCTTC
>TRBJ1-5|NA|TRBD1|TRBV11-2
CASSPFTGARSGSQPQHF
TGTGCCAGCAGCCCCTTTACAGGGGCCCGGTCGGGGAGTCAGCCCCAGCATTTT
>TRBJ1-2|NA|NA|TRBV7-8
CASSTGGATNYGYTF
TGTGCCAGCAGTACCGGTGGCGCAACTAACTATGGCTACACCTTC
>TRBJ1-1|NA|NA|TRBV18
CASSQGPANTEAFF
TGTGCCAGCTCACAGGGGCCTGCGAACACTGAAGCTTTCTTT
>TRBJ1-2|once|NA|TRBV5-1
CASSPDEGSYGYTF
TGCGCCAGCAGCCCAGATGAGGGATCCTATGGCTACACCTTC
>TRBJ2-7|NA|TRBD1|TRBV30
CAWGQGGYEQYF
TGTGCCTGGGGACAGGGAGGTTACGAGCAGTACTTC
>TRBJ2-7|NA|NA|TRBV5-6
CASRYRTYEQYF
TGTGCCAGCAGATACCGAACCTACGAGCAGTACTTC
>TRBJ1-1|NA|NA|TRBV19
CASSTVQGGTEAFF
TGTGCCAGTAGTACCGTACAGGGAGGCACTGAAGCTTTCTTT
>TRBJ2-7|NA|TRBD2|TRBV11-2
CASSFTSGSGGEQYF
TGTGCCAGCAGCTTTACTAGCGGGAGCGGGGGGGAGCAGTACTTC
>TRBJ2-3|NA|NA|TRBV5-1
CASSLEMDTQYF
TGCGCCAGCAGCTTGGAGATGGATACGCAGTATTTT
>TRBJ1-2|NA|TRBD1|TRBV29-1
CSVHPGQANYGYTF
TGCAGCGTCCACCCGGGACAGGCGAACTATGGCTACACCTTC
>TRBJ1-2|once|NA|TRBV7-9
CASSLGPLNYGYTF
TGTGCCAGCAGCTTAGGGCCCCTCAACTATGGCTACACCTTC
>TRBJ1-4|NA|NA|TRBV7-2
CASSARRATNEKLFF
TGTGCCAGCAGCGCTAGACGCGCAACTAATGAAAAACTGTTTTTT
>TRBJ1-1|NA|TRBD1|TRBV19
CASLPGGQGGTEAFF
TGTGCTTCCCTTCCCGGTGGACAGGGGGGTACTGAAGCTTTCTTT
>TRBJ1-3|NA|NA|TRBV6-1
CATAPGGRNTIYF
TGTGCCACCGCCCCGGGAGGTCGAAACACCATATATTTT
>TRBJ2-6|NA|TRBD1|TRBV5-6
CASTLPGQFNSGANVLTF
TGTGCCAGCACCTTGCCGGGACAGTTCAACTCTGGGGCCAACGTCCTGACTTTC
>TRBJ2-1|NA|NA|TRBV4-3
CASSQDRGLGNEQFF
TGCGCCAGCAGCCAAGATAGGGGCCTGGGGAATGAGCAGTTCTTC
>TRBJ1-2|NA|NA|TRBV5-1
CASSLGSLYEGYTF
TGCGCCAGCAGCCTAGGGTCCTTATATGAAGGCTACACCTTC
>TRBJ1-2|NA|TRBD1|TRBV7-9
CASSLEGATYGYTF
TGTGCCAGCAGCTTAGAGGGGGCTACCTATGGCTACACCTTC
>TRBJ2-7|NA|NA|TRBV7-9
CASSWSGGSYEQYF
TGTGCCAGCAGCTGGTCCGGGGGTTCCTACGAGCAGTACTTC
>TRBJ1-5|NA|NA|TRBV6-1
CASSGGRILNQPQHF
TGTGCCAGCAGTGGGGGACGGATCCTCAATCAGCCCCAGCATTTT
>TRBJ2-7|NA|TRBD1|TRBV7-2
CASNYGDRGGSEQYF
TGTGCCAGCAACTACGGGGACAGGGGCGGCAGCGAGCAGTACTTC
>TRBJ1-6|NA|NA|TRBV28
CASRRIRGLGGAYSPLHF
TGTGCCAGCAGACGCATACGGGGGCTAGGGGGGGCTTATTCACCCCTCCACTTT
>TRBJ1-2|once|NA|TRBV30
CAWSGGDYGYTF
TGTGCCTGGAGTGGCGGTGACTATGGCTACACCTTC
>TRBJ1-2|few|NA|TRBV6-5
CASSPDGGSYGYTF
TGTGCCAGCAGCCCCGACGGGGGTAGCTATGGCTACACCTTC
>TRBJ1-1|NA|NA|TRBV19
CASSLPGYTKFTEAFF
TGTGCCAGTAGCTTACCGGGATATACAAAGTTCACTGAAGCTTTCTTT
>TRBJ1-2|once|NA|TRBV6-5
CASRDTNYGYTF
TGTGCCAGCCGGGACACCAACTATGGCTACACCTTC
>TRBJ2-7|NA|NA|TRBV14
CASSPAGSRAEGF
TGTGCCAGCAGCCCCGCCGGGTCCCGGGCCGAAGGCTTC
>TRBJ1-4|NA|NA|TRBV11-2
CASSPWGGGREKLFF
TGTGCCAGCAGCCCCTGGGGGGGTGGAAGAGAAAAACTGTTTTTT
>TRBJ2-7|NA|NA|TRBV14
CASSSTGLPYEQYF
TGTGCCAGCAGCTCGACGGGACTCCCCTACGAGCAGTACTTC
>TRBJ2-7|few|TRBD1|TRBV7-7
CASSYGTGVSYEQYF
TGTGCCAGCAGCTACGGGACAGGCGTCTCCTACGAGCAGTACTTC
>TRBJ1-4|NA|NA|TRBV2
CASRRAGEKLFF
TGTGCCAGCAGACGGGCTGGAGAAAAACTGTTTTTT
>TRBJ2-7|NA|TRBD1|TRBV27
CASSLRDRGPYEQYF
TGTGCCAGCAGTTTGAGGGACAGGGGTCCCTACGAGCAGTACTTC